The clone carrying this TCR beta chain has a count of ten or more. This entry belongs to a study of shared clonotypes between healthy human individuals. V was pared by 5 bases and J by 9 bases, with 8 bases of the junction left unmatched. Germline lookup yields CDR1 MNHEY and CDR2 SVGAGI. The CDR3 is made up of 14 amino acids. Partitioning of CD4+ cells yielded a CD45RA+ naive subset and a CD45RA-negative memory subset. Clones were sequenced by immunoSEQ multiplex PCR, and TCRdb holds only the in-frame ones, with some missing. The sample records more than 1 million clones, 75% to 85% being singletons.

The chain couples TRBV6-5 to TRBJ1-5, with 9 bases matching TRBD1. The clonotype comes from a young man in good health. Some clones in this sample may be carry-over from other donors' samples. The sample was memory CD4+ T cells from PBMCs. Subset indicated: CD45RA-negative fraction. The CDR3 DNA reads TGTGCCAGCAGTAAACGGACAGGGGTTGGGCCCCAGCATTTT. This codes for CASSKRTGVGPQHF.